These T cell receptor beta chains were read from a single sample in a study of blood T cells in healthy people across ages. MiXCR, run by TCRdb on the 5' RACE reads, gives a single entry per CDR3 protein. Altogether some 1.8 million distinct CDR3 sequences are present, approximately 39% being singletons, with the ten largest covering under 30%. The sequenced material came from blood. The source of these receptors is a human donor in good health. CDR3s include the opening cysteine and the closing phenylalanine or tryptophan. Each record gives: J gene, D gene, CDR3 length, clone size, V gene, CDR3 protein, CDR3 DNA. A D gene is named only where the DNA matches it firmly. Clone size is not always given. Where it is, it says once, few, many or a class for expanded clones.

j_call: TRBJ2-3; d_call: NA; cdr3_length: 17; clone_size: many; v_call: TRBV7-8; cdr3_aa: CASSLATGTTVTDTQYF; cdr3_nt: TGTGCCAGCAGCTTAGCGACGGGGACGACGGTCACAGATACGCAGTATTTT
j_call: TRBJ1-5; d_call: TRBD1; cdr3_length: 13; clone_size: NA; v_call: TRBV7-9; cdr3_aa: CASSSGQAQPQHF; cdr3_nt: TGTGCCAGCAGCTCCGGACAGGCACAGCCCCAGCATTTT
j_call: TRBJ2-7; d_call: NA; cdr3_length: 15; clone_size: NA; v_call: TRBV20-1; cdr3_aa: CSAPRGFGTYNEQYF; cdr3_nt: TGCAGTGCTCCGCGGGGATTCGGGACTTACAATGAGCAGTACTTC
j_call: TRBJ1-5; d_call: TRBD1; cdr3_length: 14; clone_size: few; v_call: TRBV7-2; cdr3_aa: CASSSDRVVQPQHF; cdr3_nt: TGTGCCAGCAGCTCTGACAGGGTTGTTCAGCCCCAGCATTTT
j_call: TRBJ1-5; d_call: NA; cdr3_length: 13; clone_size: NA; v_call: TRBV6-6; cdr3_aa: CASKYGVNQPQHF; cdr3_nt: TGTGCCAGCAAGTATGGTGTCAATCAGCCCCAGCATTTT
j_call: TRBJ2-1; d_call: NA; cdr3_length: 13; clone_size: NA; v_call: TRBV6-1; cdr3_aa: CASSERGLVEQFF; cdr3_nt: TGTGCCAGCAGTGAAAGGGGACTGGTTGAGCAGTTCTTC
j_call: TRBJ2-1; d_call: NA; cdr3_length: 14; clone_size: NA; v_call: TRBV11-3; cdr3_aa: CASSLVGGKNEQFF; cdr3_nt: TGTGCCAGCAGCTTAGTGGGGGGAAAAAATGAGCAGTTCTTC
j_call: TRBJ1-1; d_call: NA; cdr3_length: 18; clone_size: NA; v_call: TRBV20-1; cdr3_aa: CSARDRDAPRLMNTEAFF; cdr3_nt: TGCAGTGCTAGAGATAGGGACGCACCCCGGCTTATGAACACTGAAGCTTTCTTT
j_call: TRBJ2-2; d_call: NA; cdr3_length: 13; clone_size: few; v_call: TRBV7-2; cdr3_aa: CASSFGRPGELFF; cdr3_nt: TGTGCCAGCAGCTTCGGGCGACCCGGGGAGCTGTTTTTT
j_call: TRBJ2-7; d_call: TRBD1; cdr3_length: 15; clone_size: NA; v_call: TRBV6-6; cdr3_aa: CASSYLGTGDYEQYF; cdr3_nt: TGTGCCAGCAGTTATTTGGGGACAGGGGACTACGAGCAGTACTTC
j_call: TRBJ2-3; d_call: NA; cdr3_length: 16; clone_size: few; v_call: TRBV21-1; cdr3_aa: CASSKRTYSSTDTQYF; cdr3_nt: TGTGCCAGCAGTAAAAGAACCTACTCTAGCACAGATACGCAGTATTTT
j_call: TRBJ2-3; d_call: TRBD2; cdr3_length: 19; clone_size: NA; v_call: TRBV11-1; cdr3_aa: CASSLPHRKRGVITDTQYF; cdr3_nt: TGTGCCAGCAGCTTACCTCACCGTAAGCGGGGGGTAATCACAGATACGCAGTATTTT
j_call: TRBJ2-1; d_call: NA; cdr3_length: 14; clone_size: NA; v_call: TRBV3-1; cdr3_aa: CASSQELVRDEQFF; cdr3_nt: TGTGCCAGCAGCCAAGAATTGGTGCGGGACGAGCAGTTCTTC
j_call: TRBJ2-7; d_call: TRBD1; cdr3_length: 15; clone_size: NA; v_call: TRBV9; cdr3_aa: CASSSRQGHSYEQYF; cdr3_nt: TGTGCCAGCAGCTCCCGACAGGGTCACTCCTACGAGCAGTACTTC
j_call: TRBJ2-1; d_call: NA; cdr3_length: 14; clone_size: NA; v_call: TRBV4-3; cdr3_aa: CASSQDQEYNEQFF; cdr3_nt: TGCGCCAGCAGCCAAGACCAGGAGTACAATGAGCAGTTCTTC
j_call: TRBJ2-6; d_call: TRBD1; cdr3_length: 18; clone_size: few; v_call: TRBV11-2; cdr3_aa: CASSFGTGESSGANVLTF; cdr3_nt: TGTGCCAGCAGCTTCGGGACAGGGGAAAGCTCTGGGGCCAACGTCCTGACTTTC
j_call: TRBJ2-4; d_call: NA; cdr3_length: 20; clone_size: once; v_call: TRBV27; cdr3_aa: CASSPETRTWSSLAKNIQYF; cdr3_nt: TGTGCCAGCAGCCCGGAGACACGGACGTGGAGTTCCCTAGCCAAAAACATTCAGTACTTC
j_call: TRBJ1-4; d_call: NA; cdr3_length: 12; clone_size: NA; v_call: TRBV24-1; cdr3_aa: CATGSMDEKLFF; cdr3_nt: TGTGCCACCGGGTCCATGGATGAAAAACTGTTTTTT
j_call: TRBJ1-1; d_call: NA; cdr3_length: 15; clone_size: few; v_call: TRBV6-1; cdr3_aa: CASSEYPARSTEAFF; cdr3_nt: TGTGCCAGCAGTGAATACCCAGCTCGGAGCACTGAAGCTTTCTTT
j_call: TRBJ1-1; d_call: NA; cdr3_length: 16; clone_size: NA; v_call: TRBV20-1; cdr3_aa: CSARDWAGPLNTEAFF; cdr3_nt: TGCAGTGCTAGAGACTGGGCAGGGCCCTTGAACACTGAAGCTTTCTTT
j_call: TRBJ2-1; d_call: NA; cdr3_length: 17; clone_size: NA; v_call: TRBV20-1; cdr3_aa: CSARAGSRGWGYNEQFF; cdr3_nt: TGCAGTGCTAGAGCGGGTTCCAGGGGATGGGGCTACAATGAGCAGTTCTTC
j_call: TRBJ1-6; d_call: NA; cdr3_length: 15; clone_size: few; v_call: TRBV9; cdr3_aa: CASSPGIRAYSPLHF; cdr3_nt: TGTGCCAGCAGCCCTGGTATAAGGGCCTATTCACCCCTCCACTTT
j_call: TRBJ1-2; d_call: NA; cdr3_length: 15; clone_size: NA; v_call: TRBV6-5; cdr3_aa: CASSTLDSFNYGYTF; cdr3_nt: TGTGCCAGCAGTACCCTCGACAGCTTCAACTATGGCTACACCTTC
j_call: TRBJ2-1; d_call: NA; cdr3_length: 11; clone_size: once; v_call: TRBV29-1; cdr3_aa: CSVEASNEQFF; cdr3_nt: TGCAGCGTTGAGGCGAGCAATGAGCAGTTCTTC
j_call: TRBJ2-3; d_call: NA; cdr3_length: 16; clone_size: NA; v_call: TRBV3-1; cdr3_aa: CASSQVPSRIVDTQYF; cdr3_nt: TGTGCCAGCAGCCAAGTGCCAAGTAGGATAGTAGATACGCAGTATTTT
j_call: TRBJ2-7; d_call: NA; cdr3_length: 13; clone_size: NA; v_call: TRBV7-2; cdr3_aa: CASSLGNRVGQYF; cdr3_nt: TGTGCCAGCAGCTTAGGAAACAGGGTTGGGCAGTACTTC
j_call: TRBJ1-6; d_call: NA; cdr3_length: 14; clone_size: NA; v_call: TRBV12-3/TRBV12-4; cdr3_aa: CASCRLLPNSPLHF; cdr3_nt: TGTGCCAGCTGCCGACTTCTCCCCAATTCACCCCTCCACTTT
j_call: TRBJ2-5; d_call: NA; cdr3_length: 13; clone_size: many; v_call: TRBV29-1; cdr3_aa: CSVEDTNQETQYF; cdr3_nt: TGCAGCGTTGAAGACACAAACCAAGAGACCCAGTACTTC
j_call: TRBJ1-2; d_call: TRBD1; cdr3_length: 18; clone_size: NA; v_call: TRBV6-5; cdr3_aa: CASSYRPGTGSVGYGYTF; cdr3_nt: TGTGCCAGCAGTTACCGTCCCGGGACAGGGTCGGTGGGCTATGGCTACACCTTC
j_call: TRBJ1-1; d_call: NA; cdr3_length: 14; clone_size: few; v_call: TRBV2; cdr3_aa: CASSGPTGNTEAFF; cdr3_nt: TGTGCCAGCAGTGGGCCGACAGGGAACACTGAAGCTTTCTTT
j_call: TRBJ2-7; d_call: TRBD2; cdr3_length: 16; clone_size: NA; v_call: TRBV5-1; cdr3_aa: CASSRLTSGVGYEQYF; cdr3_nt: TGCGCCAGCAGCCGCCTGACTAGCGGCGTTGGTTACGAGCAGTACTTC
j_call: TRBJ1-3; d_call: NA; cdr3_length: 14; clone_size: NA; v_call: TRBV28; cdr3_aa: CASTFDGSGNTIYF; cdr3_nt: TGTGCCAGCACCTTTGACGGCTCTGGAAACACCATATATTTT
j_call: TRBJ2-3; d_call: TRBD1; cdr3_length: 14; clone_size: few; v_call: TRBV29-1; cdr3_aa: CSVLTGVDTDTQYF; cdr3_nt: TGCAGCGTGCTAACAGGGGTTGATACAGATACGCAGTATTTT
j_call: TRBJ2-7; d_call: TRBD2; cdr3_length: 14; clone_size: NA; v_call: TRBV9; cdr3_aa: CASSVAGGTREQYF; cdr3_nt: TGTGCCAGCAGCGTAGCGGGTGGGACTAGGGAGCAGTACTTC